The subject of this entry is one TCR beta chain. The clone's antigen remains unknown. The input lacks base qualities; no much larger clone sits a single base away. All of the isolated RNA was reverse transcribed with the High Capacity cDNA Reverse Transcription Kit, so expressed TCRB transcripts were sequenced. Deep immunoSEQ sequencing was applied to naive, central memory and regulatory T cell samples, giving an average of roughly 3.5 million total reads per sample. Sorted cells were lysed in RLT buffer and RNA was extracted with DNase-treated RNeasy Micro or Mini kits, depending on cell number. Each cell subset was processed on its own to prevent cross-contamination, while patient and healthy donor samples were processed together. The immunoSEQ multiplex PCR was used to amplify TCRB sequences from cDNA, generating 87-bp fragments that spanned the CDR3 region. Sequencing of the amplicons was done on the Illumina HiSeq platform. From the authors' description of their analysis: PCR bias was computationally corrected using synthetic template baselines, reads within Hamming distance 2 were collapsed, and singletons that could not be merged were discarded. By aligning reads against IMGT, V, D and J genes, CDR3 length, and insertions or deletions at six rearrangement sites were assigned. Within each subset, clonotype counts were normalized to the number of sorted cells before true diversity and Gini coefficients were calculated with the tcR R package. The overlap coefficient, calculated on TCRB nucleotide sequences, was used to quantify repertoire sharing. As a proxy for the pre-selection repertoire, out-of-frame TCRB sequences from naive cells were analyzed. TCRdb limited this immuneACCESS table to in-frame rearrangements with V and J called. A share of clones is missing; checked studies link under half to unresolved V genes, and the rest is unexplained. The D gene and trimming were derived from the DNA, and the V and J assignments and clone size from that table. This sample comprises hundreds of thousands of clones, approximately 16% of them detected only once. Jointly, the top ten make up around 0.015% of the sample.

The data are from a study of beta chain features in type 1 diabetes (dated by TCRdb to the late 2010s). Regarding the complete study: Mean age, gender distribution, total cell number and subset yield were not different between patients and healthy donors. In the study, recently diagnosed type 1 diabetes patients and matched healthy donors were compared on the TCRB repertoires of their sorted circulating CD4+ T cell subsets. A total of 107,917,701 sorted cells were examined across all samples, and a strong correlation was observed between cell number per subset and RNA yield. Whereas all 30 or so donors provided naive and central memory subsets, regulatory and stem cell-like memory subsets were isolated from just 8 patients and about 8 healthy donors. What the work shows at the level of the full study, not this receptor alone: HLA sub-analyses involved small numbers of individuals, so any influence of HLA type on TCRB rearrangement remained unresolved. Fewer insertions and more nucleotide deletions at VDJ recombination sites were observed in patients with type 1 diabetes, implying thymic rearrangement abnormalities. Shorter templates might have been favored by PCR, but patient and control samples were amplified and corrected together, so both groups would have been affected equally by any skew. A moderate but significant shortening of TCRB CDR3 length was observed in type 1 diabetes patients in all four CD4+ subsets. Naive, central memory and regulatory TCRB repertoires appeared to be more similar among patients than among healthy donors. Because cDNA was sequenced instead of genomic DNA, activated cells with high expression could be over-represented, although the groups did not differ in activation or CD3 levels.

Trimming at the junction amounts to 4 bases on V and 8 bases on J, and the germline ends lie 15 bases apart. CDR1 and CDR2 (SGHNT, YYREEE) derive from the germline V gene (reference sequence). The CDR3 sequence holds 13 residues, the cysteine and phenylalanine included. This entry keeps only the CDR3 DNA: 39 bases, framed from base 1. Each donor gave one peripheral blood draw, averaging approximately 110 mL, which was collected into heparinised tubes. A BD FACSAria II and a panel including CD45RO, CCR7, CD25, CD127, CD95 and CD27 were used to sort naive, central memory, regulatory and stem cell-like memory CD4+ T cells. All sorted populations exceeded 98% purity. Right away, PBMCs were isolated by Lymphoprep density gradient centrifugation and were stained directly, with no culture step. So that batch effects would be minimized, each experiment stained and sorted samples in pairs, pairing one healthy donor with one patient.

The sequenced sample consisted of naive CD4+ T cells from blood. The sample's cell subset or site label, in plain terms: true naive CD4+ T cells. The chain is made from TRBV5-4 and TRBJ1-1, with the identity of the D gene unclear. This TCR derives from a young man with type 1 diabetes. The CDR3 region has the sequence CASSPPGSSEAFF. The DNA reads TGTGCCAGCAGCCCGCCCGGTTCTTCCGAAGCTTTCTTT.